Following are 13 T cell receptor beta chains from one sample sequenced in a study of blood T cell repertoires in COVID-19. TCRdb's table, derived via immunoSEQ multiplex PCR, lists solely in-frame clones and lacks some. The profile covers a few hundred thousand clones, with more than 70% appearing a single time and 9% to 15% taken by the ten largest. Specimen: peripheral blood. Receptors originate from a man older than 75 with acute or convalescent COVID-19.

CDR3 loop: CASSESRNTGELFF. CDR3 coding DNA: TGTGCCAGCAGTGAGTCCAGAAACACCGGGGAGCTGTTTTTT. The rearrangement links TRBV6-4 to TRBJ2-2; D is unclear. Between the trimmed V and J ends, which lost 3 bases and 2 bases, there was a span of 7 bases. CDR3 length: 14 residues. Looked up from germline, CDR1 is MRHNA and CDR2 is SNTAGT.

This chain links TRBV29-1 with TRBJ2-2; 7 bases are shared with TRBD1. This CDR3 is built from 13 residues. Germline V gene data show CDR1 as SQVTM and CDR2 as ANQGSEA. Trimming cost V 7 bases and J 4 bases; bases outside gene matches: 6. CDR3 in DNA: TGCAGCGGTAGGGGGCAGGGCACCGGGGAGCTGTTTTTT. As protein: CSGRGQGTGELFF.

The chain's CDR3 is CASRGTAYSNQPQHF. DNA for the CDR3: TGTGCCAGCAGAGGGACAGCGTATAGCAATCAGCCCCAGCATTTT. The chain couples TRBV2 to TRBJ1-5; 7 nucleotides align to TRBD1. V lost 6 bases and J lost 0; bases outside the gene matches: 5. This CDR3 region has 15 residues. The germline CDR1 and CDR2 sequences are SNHLY and FYNNEI.

This chain joins TRBV5-1 and TRBJ2-1; 16 positions agree with TRBD2. Germline CDR1 and CDR2: SGHRS and YFSETQ. The J segment lost 5 bases and the V segment lost 3 bases, leaving 5 bases of the junction unmatched. The CDR3 is made up of 17 amino acids. CDR3 nucleotides: TGCGCCAGCAGCTGGGGACTAGCGGGAGGGCGACACAATGAGCAGTTCTTC. It translates to CASSWGLAGGRHNEQFF.

This chain joins TRBV11-2 and TRBJ2-1; tentative D call: TRBD2 (5 bases). CDR3 length: 17 amino acids. V gave up 6 bases and J gave up 0 bases, with 18 bases separating them. Per the germline V gene, CDR1 is SGHAT and CDR2 is FQNNGV. The CDR3, as DNA: TGTGCCAGCAGGCGATTGGGAGTCCGGAGCTCCTACAATGAGCAGTTCTTC. Residues: CASRRLGVRSSYNEQFF.

This clone was seen only a few times. V gene TRBV12-3 or TRBV12-4 combines with J gene TRBJ1-5; no reliable D call. CDR3 length equals 11 residues. Trimming removed 6 bases at V and 4 bases at J, with 4 bases between. CDR3 amino acids: CASSRNQPQHF. The CDR3 DNA reads as TGTGCCAGCAGCCGGAATCAGCCCCAGCATTTT.

In nucleotides, the CDR3 is TGTGCCAGCAGTTACACCGGGACAGGGCTCTACGAGCAGTACTTC. Amino acid sequence: CASSYTGTGLYEQYF. The V and J genes are TRBV6-5 and TRBJ2-7; 9 nucleotides line up with TRBD1. The V gene end was trimmed by 2 bases and the J gene end by 3 bases; junction bases not matched to a gene: 5. There are 15 residues in the CDR3. Germline-derived CDR1 and CDR2 are MNHEY and SVGAGI.

This clone showed up just a few times. The chain combines TRBV2 with TRBJ1-4; 9 bases map to TRBD1. V lost 2 bases to trimming and J lost 4 bases; unmatched junction nucleotides: 2. The CDR3 covers 15 residues. CDR1 and CDR2 from the germline V gene are SNHLY and FYNNEI. The CDR3 is CASSEMTGGNEKLFF. CDR3 in DNA: TGTGCCAGCAGTGAAATGACAGGGGGTAATGAAAAACTGTTTTTT.

The chain joins TRBV29-1 to TRBJ2-3; no firm D call. V dropped 3 bases and J dropped 2 bases, with 9 bases sitting between them. Germline V gives CDR1 SQVTM, CDR2 ANQGSEA. This CDR3 comprises 13 residues. The CDR3 coding sequence is TGCAGCGTTGATCTTAGATCCACAGATACGCAGTATTTT. Amino acids: CSVDLRSTDTQYF.

The chain combines TRBV7-9 with TRBJ1-1, with D perhaps matching TRBD1 (6 bases). Germline assignment: CDR1 SEHNR and CDR2 FQNEAQ (reference sequence). This CDR3 contains 12 residues. V was clipped by 5 bases and J by 7 bases, with 11 bases between them. The DNA of the CDR3 is TGTGCCAGCAGCGCGACAGGATATGAAGCTTTCTTT. This encodes CASSATGYEAFF.

J is TRBJ1-5 and V is TRBV28; TRBD1 matches 7 bases. Per the germline V gene, CDR1 is MDHEN and CDR2 is SYDVKM. The V and J ends lost 3 bases and 0 bases, in that order; junction bases with no gene match: 8. The CDR3 sequence is 17 residues long. CDR3: CASSFPRTGHSNQPQHF. CDR3 sequence (DNA): TGTGCCAGCAGTTTCCCCCGGACAGGACATAGCAATCAGCCCCAGCATTTT.

V gene TRBV10-3 combines with J gene TRBJ1-2; D might be TRBD1 (6 bases). CDR3 length: 14 amino acids. Germline V gene sequence: CDR1 ENHRY, CDR2 SYGVKD. V dropped 3 bases and J dropped 4 bases, with 12 bases sitting between them. For the CDR3, the DNA is TGTGCCATCAGTGACCTATCAGGGGTCTATGGCTACACCTTC. Translation gives CAISDLSGVYGYTF.

The chain combines TRBV7-2 with TRBJ2-1; tentatively, D is TRBD2 (6 bases). Germline values: CDR1 SGHTA, CDR2 FQGNSA. V lost 5 bases and J 6 bases, leaving 17 bases between the germline ends. This CDR3 is built from 15 residues. CDR3 sequence reads: CASSTGAGTANEQFF. The CDR3, as DNA: TGTGCCAGCAGCACCGGCGCGGGAACAGCCAATGAGCAGTTCTTC. Full variable domain (outside the CDR3, taken from reference TRBV7-2 and TRBJ2-1): GAGVSQSPSNKVTEKGKDVELRCDPISGHTALYWYRQSLGQGLEFLIYFQGNSAPDKSGLPSDRFSAERTGGSVSTLTIQRTQQEDSAVYLCASSTGAGTANEQFFGPGTRLTVL.